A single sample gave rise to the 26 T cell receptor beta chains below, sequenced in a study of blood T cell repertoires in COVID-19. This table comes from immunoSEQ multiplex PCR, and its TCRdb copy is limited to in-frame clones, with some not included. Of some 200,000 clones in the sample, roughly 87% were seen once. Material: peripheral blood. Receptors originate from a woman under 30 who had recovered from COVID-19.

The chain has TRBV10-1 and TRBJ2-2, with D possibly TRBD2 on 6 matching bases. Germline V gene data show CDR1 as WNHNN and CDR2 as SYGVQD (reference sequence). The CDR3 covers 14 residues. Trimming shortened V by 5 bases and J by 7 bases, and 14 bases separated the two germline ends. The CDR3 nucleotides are TGCGCCAGCAGTCTCGGGACTCACAGCGGGGAGCTGTTTTTT. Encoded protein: CASSLGTHSGELFF.

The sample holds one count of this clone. The CDR3 DNA sequence: TGTGCCAGCAGCAGGGGACAGGGGCTTGATCAGCCCCAGCATTTT. Its translation is CASSRGQGLDQPQHF. The V call is TRBV5-6, the J call TRBJ1-5; 10 bases line up with TRBD1. V lost 4 bases and J lost 5; bases outside the gene matches: 6. The CDR3 consists of 15 residues. Germline CDR1 reads SGHDT; CDR2 reads YYEEEE. The variable domain in full, completed from reference TRBV5-6 and TRBJ1-5, reads DAGVTQSPTHLIKTRGQQVTLRCSPKSGHDTVSWYQQALGQGPQFIFQYYEEEERQRGNFPDRFSGHQFPNYSSELNVNALLLGDSALYLCASSRGQGLDQPQHFGDGTRLSIL.

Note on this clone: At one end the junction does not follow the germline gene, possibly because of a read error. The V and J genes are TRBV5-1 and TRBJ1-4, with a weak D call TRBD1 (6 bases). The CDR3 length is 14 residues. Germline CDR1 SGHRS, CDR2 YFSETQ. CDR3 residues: CASSSGQLNERLFF. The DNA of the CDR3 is TGCGCCAGCAGCTCTGGACAGCTTAATGAAAGACTGTTTTTT.

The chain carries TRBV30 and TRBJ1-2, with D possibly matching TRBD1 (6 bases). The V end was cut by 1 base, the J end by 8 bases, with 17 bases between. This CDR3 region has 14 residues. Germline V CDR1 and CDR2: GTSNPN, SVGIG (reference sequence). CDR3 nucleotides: TGTGCCTGGAGTGACGAATTGGCAGGGGTAGGCTACACCTTC. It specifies CAWSDELAGVGYTF.

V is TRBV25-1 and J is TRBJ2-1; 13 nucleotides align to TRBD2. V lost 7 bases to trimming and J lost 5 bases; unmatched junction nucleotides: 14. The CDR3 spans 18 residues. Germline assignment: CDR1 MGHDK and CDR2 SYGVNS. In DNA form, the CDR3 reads TGTGCCAGCATCCGGTCCCCGGGACTAGCGGGGCACAACAATGAGCAGTTCTTC. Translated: CASIRSPGLAGHNNEQFF.

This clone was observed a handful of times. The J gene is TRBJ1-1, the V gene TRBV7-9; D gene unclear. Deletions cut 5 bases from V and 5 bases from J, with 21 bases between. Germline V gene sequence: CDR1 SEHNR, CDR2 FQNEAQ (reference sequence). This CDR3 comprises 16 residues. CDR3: CASSPTAGNRLTEAFF. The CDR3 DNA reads TGTGCCAGCAGCCCCACGGCGGGGAATCGTTTGACTGAAGCTTTCTTT.

CDR3 DNA sequence: TGTGCCTGGAGTGGTGTGTTAGCGCAGTATTTT. Residues: CAWSGVLAQYF. This rearrangement joins TRBV30 to TRBJ2-3; D unclear. The V gene's germline CDR1 is GTSNPN and CDR2 SVGIG (reference sequence). The CDR3 is 11 residues long. V was clipped by 1 base and J by 10 bases, with 9 bases between them.

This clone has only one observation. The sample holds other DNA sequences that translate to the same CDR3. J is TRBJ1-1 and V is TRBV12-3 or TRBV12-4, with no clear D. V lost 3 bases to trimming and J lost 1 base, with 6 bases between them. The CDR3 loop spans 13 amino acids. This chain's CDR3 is CASSFVRNTEAFF. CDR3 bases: TGTGCCAGCAGTTTCGTGAGGAACACTGAAGCTTTCTTT.

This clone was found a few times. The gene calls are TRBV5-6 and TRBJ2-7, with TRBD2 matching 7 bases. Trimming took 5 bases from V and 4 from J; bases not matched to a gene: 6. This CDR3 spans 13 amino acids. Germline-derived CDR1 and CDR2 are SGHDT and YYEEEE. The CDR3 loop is CASSSGLDYEQYF. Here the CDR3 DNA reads TGTGCCAGCAGTTCCGGACTAGATTACGAGCAGTACTTC.

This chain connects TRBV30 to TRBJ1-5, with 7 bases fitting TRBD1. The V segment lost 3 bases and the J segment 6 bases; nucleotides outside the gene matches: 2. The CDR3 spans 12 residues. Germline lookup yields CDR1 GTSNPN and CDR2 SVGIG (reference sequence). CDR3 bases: TGTGCCTGGAGCGACAGGGTTCAGCCCCAGCATTTT. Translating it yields CAWSDRVQPQHF. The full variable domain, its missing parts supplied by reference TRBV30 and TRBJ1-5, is SQTIHQWPATLVQPVGSPLSLECTVEGTSNPNLYWYRQAAGRGLQLLFYSVGIGQISSEVPQNLSASRPQDRQFILSSKKLLLSDSGFYLCAWSDRVQPQHFGDGTRLSIL.

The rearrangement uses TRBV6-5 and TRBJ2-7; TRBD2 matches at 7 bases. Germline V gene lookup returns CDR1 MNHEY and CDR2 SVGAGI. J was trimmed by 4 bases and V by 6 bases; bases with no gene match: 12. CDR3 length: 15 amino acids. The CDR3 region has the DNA TGTGCCAGCAGCGAGGCAGCGGGACTAAATTACGAGCAGTACTTC. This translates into CASSEAAGLNYEQYF.

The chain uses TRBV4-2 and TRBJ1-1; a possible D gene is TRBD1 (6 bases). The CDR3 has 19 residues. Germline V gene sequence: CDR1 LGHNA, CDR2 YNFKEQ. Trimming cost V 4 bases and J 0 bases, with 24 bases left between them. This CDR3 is CASSLGAPGTTYMNTEAFF. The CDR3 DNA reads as TGTGCCAGCAGCCTAGGTGCCCCAGGGACAACCTACATGAACACTGAAGCTTTCTTT.

CDR3: CASSPPGLAGVISYEQYF. The CDR3 coding sequence is TGTGCCAGCAGCCCCCCGGGACTAGCGGGAGTGATATCCTACGAGCAGTACTTC. This chain links TRBV5-6 with TRBJ2-7; 14 positions match TRBD2. V lost 4 bases, J lost 1 base, and 10 bases stayed unmatched. The CDR3 sequence is 18 residues long. Per germline, CDR1 SGHDT and CDR2 YYEEEE.

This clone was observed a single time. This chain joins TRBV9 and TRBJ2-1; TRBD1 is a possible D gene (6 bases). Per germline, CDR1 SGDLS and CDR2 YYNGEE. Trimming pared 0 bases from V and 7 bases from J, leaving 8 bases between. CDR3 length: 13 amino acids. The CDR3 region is CASSVGTGNEQFF. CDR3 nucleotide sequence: TGTGCCAGCAGCGTAGGTACAGGGAATGAGCAGTTCTTC. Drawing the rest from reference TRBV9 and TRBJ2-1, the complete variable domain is DSGVTQTPKHLITATGQRVTLRCSPRSGDLSVYWYQQSLDQGLQFLIQYYNGEERAKGNILERFSAQQFPDLHSELNLSSLELGDSALYFCASSVGTGNEQFFGPGTRLTVL.

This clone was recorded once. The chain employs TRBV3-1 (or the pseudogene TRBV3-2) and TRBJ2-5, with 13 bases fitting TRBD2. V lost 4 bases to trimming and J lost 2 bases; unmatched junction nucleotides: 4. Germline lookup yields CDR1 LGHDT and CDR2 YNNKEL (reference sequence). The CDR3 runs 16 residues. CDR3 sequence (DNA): TGTGCCAGCAGCCCCCGACTAGCGGGAGGACAAGAGACCCAGTACTTC. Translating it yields CASSPRLAGGQETQYF.

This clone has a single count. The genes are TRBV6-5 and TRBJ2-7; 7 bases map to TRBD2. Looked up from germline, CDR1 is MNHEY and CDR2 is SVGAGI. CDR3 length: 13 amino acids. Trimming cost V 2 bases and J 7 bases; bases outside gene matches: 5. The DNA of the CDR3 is TGTGCCAGCAGTTACCAGCGGGATAGGGAGCAGTACTTC. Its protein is CASSYQRDREQYF.

In DNA form, the CDR3 reads TGTGTCAGAAGTTTTGACAGGGGGTACAATGAGCAGTTCTTC. This codes for CVRSFDRGYNEQFF. The chain is built from TRBV7-5 and TRBJ2-1; the D call of TRBD1 is as the table states it, not checked on the DNA. TRBV7-5 is reported as a pseudogene. CDR3 size: 14 residues.

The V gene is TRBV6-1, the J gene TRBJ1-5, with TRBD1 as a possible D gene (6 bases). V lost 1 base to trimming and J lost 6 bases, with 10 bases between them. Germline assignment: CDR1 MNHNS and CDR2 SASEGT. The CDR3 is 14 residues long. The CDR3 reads CASSEVAGAQPQHF. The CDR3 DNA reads TGTGCCAGCAGTGAAGTAGCAGGGGCTCAGCCCCAGCATTTT.

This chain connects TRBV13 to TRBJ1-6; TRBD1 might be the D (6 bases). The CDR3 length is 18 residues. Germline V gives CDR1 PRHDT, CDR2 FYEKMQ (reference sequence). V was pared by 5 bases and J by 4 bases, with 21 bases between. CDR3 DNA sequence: TGTGCCAGCAGCCCCCTTAAAGGCGGGGGGGCGTATAATTCACCCCTCCACTTT. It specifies CASSPLKGGGAYNSPLHF. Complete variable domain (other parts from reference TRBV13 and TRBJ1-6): AAGVIQSPRHLIKEKRETATLKCYPIPRHDTVYWYQQGPGQDPQFLISFYEKMQSDKGSIPDRFSAQQFSDYHSELNMSSLELGDSALYFCASSPLKGGGAYNSPLHFGNGTRLTVT.

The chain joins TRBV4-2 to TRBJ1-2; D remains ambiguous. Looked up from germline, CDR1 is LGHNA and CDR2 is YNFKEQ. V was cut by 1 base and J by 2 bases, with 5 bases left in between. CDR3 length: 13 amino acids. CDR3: CASSQAGNYGYTF. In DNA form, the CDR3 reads TGTGCCAGCAGCCAAGCGGGAAACTATGGCTACACCTTC.

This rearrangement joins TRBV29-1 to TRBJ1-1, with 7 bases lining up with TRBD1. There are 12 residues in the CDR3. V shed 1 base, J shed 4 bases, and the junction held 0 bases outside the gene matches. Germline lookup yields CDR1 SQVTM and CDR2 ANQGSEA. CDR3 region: CSVEAGGTEAFF. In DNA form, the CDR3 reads TGCAGCGTTGAAGCAGGGGGCACTGAAGCTTTCTTT. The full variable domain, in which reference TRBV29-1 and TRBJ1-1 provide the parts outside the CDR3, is SAVISQKPSRDICQRGTSLTIQCQVDSQVTMMFWYRQQPGQSLTLIATANQGSEATYESGFVIDKFPISRPNLTFSTLTVSNMSPEDSSIYLCSVEAGGTEAFFGQGTRLTVV.

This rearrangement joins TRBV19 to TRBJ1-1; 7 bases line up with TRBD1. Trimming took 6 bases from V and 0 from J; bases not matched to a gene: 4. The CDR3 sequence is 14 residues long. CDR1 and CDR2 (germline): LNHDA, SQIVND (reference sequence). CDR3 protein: CASRGQQMNTEAFF. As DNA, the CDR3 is TGTGCCAGTAGGGGACAGCAGATGAACACTGAAGCTTTCTTT.

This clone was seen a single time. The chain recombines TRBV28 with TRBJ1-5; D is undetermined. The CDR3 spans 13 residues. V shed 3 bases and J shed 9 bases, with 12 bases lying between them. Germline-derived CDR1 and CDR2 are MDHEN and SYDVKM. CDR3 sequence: CASSLLLTGPQHF. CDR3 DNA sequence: TGTGCCAGCAGTTTGCTCCTGACGGGGCCCCAGCATTTT. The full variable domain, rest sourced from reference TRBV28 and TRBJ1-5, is DVKVTQSSRYLVKRTGEKVFLECVQDMDHENMFWYRQDPGLGLRLIYFSYDVKMKEKGDIPEGYSVSREKKERFSLILESASTNQTSMYLCASSLLLTGPQHFGDGTRLSIL.

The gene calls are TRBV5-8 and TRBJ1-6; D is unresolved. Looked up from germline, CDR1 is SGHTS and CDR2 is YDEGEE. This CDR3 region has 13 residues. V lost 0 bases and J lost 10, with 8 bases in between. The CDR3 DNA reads TGTGCCAGCAGCTTGGGTTTCGTCTCACCCCTCCACTTT. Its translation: CASSLGFVSPLHF. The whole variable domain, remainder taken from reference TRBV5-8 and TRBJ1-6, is EAGVTQSPTHLIKTRGQQATLRCSPISGHTSVYWYQQALGLGLQFLLWYDEGEERNRGNFPPRFSGRQFPNYSSELNVNALELEDSALYLCASSLGFVSPLHFGNGTRLTVT.

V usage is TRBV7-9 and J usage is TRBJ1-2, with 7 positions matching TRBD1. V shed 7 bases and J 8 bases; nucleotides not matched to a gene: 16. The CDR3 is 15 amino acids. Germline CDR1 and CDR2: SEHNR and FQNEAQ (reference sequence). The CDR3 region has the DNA TGTGCCAGCACCTGGGGACAGTTCGCCGGGAGAGGCTACACCTTC. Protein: CASTWGQFAGRGYTF. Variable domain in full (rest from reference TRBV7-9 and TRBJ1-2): DTGVSQNPRHKITKRGQNVTFRCDPISEHNRLYWYRQTLGQGPEFLTYFQNEAQLEKSRLLSDRFSAERPKGSFSTLEIQRTEQGDSAMYLCASTWGQFAGRGYTFGSGTRLTVV.

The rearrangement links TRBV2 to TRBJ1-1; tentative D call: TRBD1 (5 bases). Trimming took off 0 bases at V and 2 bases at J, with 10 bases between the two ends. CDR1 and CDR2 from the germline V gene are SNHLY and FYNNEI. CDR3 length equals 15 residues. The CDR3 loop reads CASSEALTDNTEAFF. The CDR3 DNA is TGTGCCAGCAGTGAAGCGCTGACAGACAACACTGAAGCTTTCTTT.